This is a list of T cell receptor beta chains from one sample in a study of T cell responses to AZD1222 COVID-19 vaccine. TCRdb's table, derived via immunoSEQ multiplex PCR, lists solely in-frame clones and lacks some. This sample has about 170,000 clones; approximately 92% occur once, and the top ten carry about 6.9%. Specimen: peripheral blood, collected on day 0 of AZD1222 vaccination. All receptors derive from an adult in good health. Both conserved end residues are part of each CDR3. A D gene is named only where the DNA matches it firmly. Rows may omit the clone size; those that give it use once, few, many or a size class.

D gene: NA; V gene: TRBV19; J gene: TRBJ1-5; clone size: NA; CDR3 protein: CASRPSNQPQHF; CDR3 DNA: TGTGCCAGTAGGCCTAGCAATCAGCCCCAGCATTTT
D gene: TRBD1; V gene: TRBV19; J gene: TRBJ2-4; clone size: NA; CDR3 protein: CASGTGSSKNIQYF; CDR3 DNA: TGTGCCAGTGGGACAGGGTCATCCAAAAACATTCAGTACTTC
D gene: NA; V gene: TRBV6-5; J gene: TRBJ1-5; clone size: NA; CDR3 protein: CATQAGWNQPQHF; CDR3 DNA: TGTGCCACCCAAGCAGGGTGGAATCAGCCCCAGCATTTT
D gene: NA; V gene: TRBV2; J gene: TRBJ2-1; clone size: NA; CDR3 protein: CASSDLGYNEQFF; CDR3 DNA: TGTGCCAGCAGTGATTTGGGTTACAATGAGCAGTTCTTC
D gene: NA; V gene: TRBV14; J gene: TRBJ2-2; clone size: NA; CDR3 protein: CASSPLGTNTGELFF; CDR3 DNA: TGTGCCAGCAGCCCTCTAGGGACCAACACCGGGGAGCTGTTTTTT
D gene: TRBD1; V gene: TRBV9; J gene: TRBJ1-2; clone size: NA; CDR3 protein: CASSVSQGGNYGYTF; CDR3 DNA: TGTGCCAGCAGCGTAAGCCAGGGGGGTAACTATGGCTACACCTTC
D gene: TRBD1; V gene: TRBV27; J gene: TRBJ2-1; clone size: NA; CDR3 protein: CASSLKGAIYNEQFF; CDR3 DNA: TGTGCCAGCAGTTTAAAGGGGGCTATCTACAATGAGCAGTTCTTC
D gene: NA; V gene: TRBV6-5; J gene: TRBJ2-7; clone size: NA; CDR3 protein: CASSYVGGLPYEQYF; CDR3 DNA: TGTGCCAGCAGTTACGTAGGCGGACTCCCCTACGAGCAGTACTTC
D gene: NA; V gene: TRBV3-1/TRBV3-2; J gene: TRBJ1-3; clone size: NA; CDR3 protein: CASSQDGETGGNTIYF; CDR3 DNA: TGTGCCAGCAGCCAAGATGGGGAGACGGGGGGAAACACCATATATTTT
D gene: NA; V gene: TRBV9; J gene: TRBJ1-1; clone size: once; CDR3 protein: CASSPGLTSVWNTEAFF; CDR3 DNA: TGTGCCAGCAGCCCGGGACTTACGTCCGTCTGGAACACTGAAGCTTTCTTT
D gene: NA; V gene: TRBV11-2; J gene: TRBJ2-1; clone size: NA; CDR3 protein: CASSLGTSGLNEQFF; CDR3 DNA: TGTGCCAGCAGCTTAGGGACCTCGGGGCTCAATGAGCAGTTCTTC
D gene: NA; V gene: TRBV25-1; J gene: TRBJ2-7; clone size: NA; CDR3 protein: CASSAGGGTPYEQYF; CDR3 DNA: TGTGCCAGCAGTGCCGGTGGGGGGACTCCCTACGAGCAGTACTTC
D gene: NA; V gene: TRBV5-1; J gene: TRBJ2-2; clone size: NA; CDR3 protein: CASSFAGSTGELFF; CDR3 DNA: TGCGCCAGCAGCTTTGCAGGGAGCACCGGGGAGCTGTTTTTT
D gene: NA; V gene: TRBV11-2; J gene: TRBJ1-5; clone size: NA; CDR3 protein: CASSLDTDSNQPQHF; CDR3 DNA: TGTGCCAGCAGCTTAGACACGGACAGTAATCAGCCCCAGCATTTT
D gene: TRBD1; V gene: TRBV27; J gene: TRBJ2-6; clone size: NA; CDR3 protein: CATHTGTGNPGANVLTF; CDR3 DNA: TGTGCCACCCATACCGGGACAGGGAACCCCGGGGCCAACGTCCTGACTTTC
D gene: NA; V gene: TRBV5-5; J gene: TRBJ1-1; clone size: NA; CDR3 protein: CASSFSGGESTEAFF; CDR3 DNA: TGTGCCAGCAGCTTTTCCGGGGGCGAATCAACTGAAGCTTTCTTT
D gene: NA; V gene: TRBV19; J gene: TRBJ1-1; clone size: NA; CDR3 protein: CASSINRVGTEAFF; CDR3 DNA: TGTGCCAGTAGTATCAACAGGGTAGGAACTGAAGCTTTCTTT
D gene: NA; V gene: TRBV30; J gene: TRBJ2-3; clone size: NA; CDR3 protein: CALRSRNTQYF; CDR3 DNA: TGTGCCCTTAGATCTAGAAATACGCAGTATTTT
D gene: NA; V gene: TRBV30; J gene: TRBJ2-3; clone size: NA; CDR3 protein: CAWSDRFNTQYF; CDR3 DNA: TGTGCCTGGAGTGATCGCTTCAATACGCAGTATTTT
D gene: TRBD1; V gene: TRBV15; J gene: TRBJ2-6; clone size: NA; CDR3 protein: CATRETGVGANVLTF; CDR3 DNA: TGTGCCACCAGGGAAACAGGGGTTGGGGCCAACGTCCTGACTTTC
D gene: NA; V gene: TRBV27; J gene: TRBJ2-5; clone size: once; CDR3 protein: CASSLYWGERETQYF; CDR3 DNA: TGTGCCAGCAGTTTATATTGGGGGGAGCGAGAGACCCAGTACTTC
D gene: NA; V gene: TRBV6-5; J gene: TRBJ1-6; clone size: NA; CDR3 protein: CASSYSIGGGNSPLHF; CDR3 DNA: TGTGCCAGCAGTTACTCGATCGGTGGGGGTAATTCACCCCTCCACTTT
D gene: NA; V gene: TRBV7-8; J gene: TRBJ1-2; clone size: NA; CDR3 protein: CASSRLRANNYGYTF; CDR3 DNA: TGTGCCAGCAGCCGACTCCGGGCCAATAACTATGGCTACACCTTC
D gene: NA; V gene: TRBV28; J gene: TRBJ2-5; clone size: once; CDR3 protein: CASHTAAGRTQYF; CDR3 DNA: TGTGCCAGCCACACCGCGGCCGGGCGGACCCAGTACTTC
D gene: NA; V gene: TRBV9; J gene: TRBJ2-3; clone size: NA; CDR3 protein: CASSVGPGWPTDTQYF; CDR3 DNA: TGTGCCAGCAGCGTAGGGCCAGGGTGGCCCACAGATACGCAGTATTTT
D gene: TRBD1; V gene: TRBV7-9; J gene: TRBJ2-1; clone size: NA; CDR3 protein: CASSLGQVPYNEQFF; CDR3 DNA: TGTGCCAGCAGCCTCGGACAGGTGCCCTACAATGAGCAGTTCTTC
D gene: NA; V gene: TRBV27; J gene: TRBJ2-5; clone size: NA; CDR3 protein: CASSFGGEETQYF; CDR3 DNA: TGTGCCAGCAGTTTCGGGGGCGAAGAGACCCAGTACTTC
D gene: NA; V gene: TRBV12-3/TRBV12-4; J gene: TRBJ1-1; clone size: NA; CDR3 protein: CASSPAGGTEAFF; CDR3 DNA: TGTGCCAGCAGTCCCGCGGGGGGCACTGAAGCTTTCTTT
D gene: NA; V gene: TRBV7-9; J gene: TRBJ1-1; clone size: NA; CDR3 protein: CASSADGGRKNTEAFF; CDR3 DNA: TGTGCCAGCAGCGCAGACGGGGGCAGAAAGAACACTGAAGCTTTCTTT
D gene: NA; V gene: TRBV9; J gene: TRBJ1-1; clone size: NA; CDR3 protein: CASSTSLGEAFF; CDR3 DNA: TGTGCCAGCAGCACCTCCTTGGGGGAAGCTTTCTTT
D gene: NA; V gene: TRBV6-2/TRBV6-3; J gene: TRBJ2-7; clone size: NA; CDR3 protein: CASSSPGEATYEQYF; CDR3 DNA: TGTGCCAGCAGTTCGCCGGGAGAGGCTACCTACGAGCAGTACTTC
D gene: TRBD1; V gene: TRBV11-3; J gene: TRBJ2-5; clone size: NA; CDR3 protein: CASSLTGARQETQYF; CDR3 DNA: TGTGCCAGCAGCTTGACAGGGGCTAGGCAAGAGACCCAGTACTTC
D gene: NA; V gene: TRBV27; J gene: TRBJ1-1; clone size: NA; CDR3 protein: CASEEGSKAFF; CDR3 DNA: TGTGCCAGCGAAGAAGGGTCCAAAGCTTTCTTT